The clone carrying this T cell receptor beta chain was recorded at least ten times. About 500 ng RNA was reverse transcribed with alpha and beta constant-region primers. Separate chain-specific third strand synthesis with multiplexing indices produced the alpha and beta libraries. TCRdb reprocessed the 5' RACE reads with MiXCR, giving one entry per CDR3 protein. The data contain about 24,000 distinct CDR3 sequences, 8.5% of them singletons. The CDR3 sequence is 13 residues long. Germline CDR1 reads SSHAT; CDR2 reads FNYEAQ (reference sequence). The repertoire came from unfractionated whole blood and reflected all unsorted peripheral T cells. The data belong to a study of HIV-infected patients and healthy controls.

The sequence was collected from an adult in good health. The rearrangement uses TRBV7-7 and TRBJ1-1, with D possibly TRBD1 on 5 matching bases. Material: blood. As DNA, the CDR3 is TGTGCTAGCTCCGCCTGGGGCAACACTGAAGCTTTCTTT. Translating gives CASSAWGNTEAFF. The full variable domain, in which reference TRBV7-7 and TRBJ1-1 provide the parts outside the CDR3, is GAGVSQSPRYKVTKRGQDVTLRCDPISSHATLYWYQQALGQGPEFLTYFNYEAQPDKSGLPSDRFSAERPEGSISTLTIQRTEQRDSAMYRCASSAWGNTEAFFGQGTRLTVV.